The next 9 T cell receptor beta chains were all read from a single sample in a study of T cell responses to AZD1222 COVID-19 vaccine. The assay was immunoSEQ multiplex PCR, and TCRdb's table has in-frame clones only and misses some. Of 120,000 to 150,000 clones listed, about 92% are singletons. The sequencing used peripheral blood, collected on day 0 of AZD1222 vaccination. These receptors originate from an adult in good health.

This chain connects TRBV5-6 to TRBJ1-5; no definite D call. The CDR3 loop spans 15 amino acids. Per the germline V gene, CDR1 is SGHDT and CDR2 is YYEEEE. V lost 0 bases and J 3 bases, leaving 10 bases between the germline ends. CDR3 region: CASSLDGRTNQPQHF. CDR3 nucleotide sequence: TGTGCCAGCAGCTTGGACGGACGGACCAATCAGCCCCAGCATTTT.

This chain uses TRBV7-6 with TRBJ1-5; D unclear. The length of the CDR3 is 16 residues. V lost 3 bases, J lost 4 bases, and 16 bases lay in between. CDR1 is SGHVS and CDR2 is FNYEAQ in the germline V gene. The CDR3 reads CASSLKTKWLNQPQHF. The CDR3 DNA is TGTGCCAGCAGCTTGAAAACTAAGTGGTTAAATCAGCCCCAGCATTTT.

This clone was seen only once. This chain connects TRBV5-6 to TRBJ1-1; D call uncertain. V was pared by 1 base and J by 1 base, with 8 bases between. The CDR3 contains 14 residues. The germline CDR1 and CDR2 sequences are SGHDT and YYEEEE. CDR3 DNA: TGTGCCAGCAGCTTGTGGGGTGGGAACACTGAAGCTTTCTTT. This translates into CASSLWGGNTEAFF.

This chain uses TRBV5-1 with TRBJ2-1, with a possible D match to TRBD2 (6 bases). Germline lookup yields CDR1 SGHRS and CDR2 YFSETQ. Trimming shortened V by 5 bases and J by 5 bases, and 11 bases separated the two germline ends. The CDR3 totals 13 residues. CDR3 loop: CASSSGAHNEQFF. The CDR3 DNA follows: TGCGCCAGCAGTAGCGGAGCCCACAATGAGCAGTTCTTC. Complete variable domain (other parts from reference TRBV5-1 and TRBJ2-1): KAGVTQTPRYLIKTRGQQVTLSCSPISGHRSVSWYQQTPGQGLQFLFEYFSETQRNKGNFPGRFSGRQFSNSRSEMNVSTLELGDSALYLCASSSGAHNEQFFGPGTRLTVL.

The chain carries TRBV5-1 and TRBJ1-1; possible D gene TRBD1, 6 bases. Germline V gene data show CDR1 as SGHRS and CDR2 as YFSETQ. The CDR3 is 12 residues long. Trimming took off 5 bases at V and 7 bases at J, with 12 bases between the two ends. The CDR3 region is CASRKTGDEAFF. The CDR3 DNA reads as TGCGCCAGCAGGAAGACAGGAGATGAAGCTTTCTTT.

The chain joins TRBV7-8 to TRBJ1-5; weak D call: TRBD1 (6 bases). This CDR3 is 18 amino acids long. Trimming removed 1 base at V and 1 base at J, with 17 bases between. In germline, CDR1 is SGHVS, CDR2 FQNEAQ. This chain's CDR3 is CASSLEVAGGLSNQPQHF. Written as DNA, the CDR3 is TGTGCCAGCAGCTTAGAGGTCGCCGGGGGCTTAAGCAATCAGCCCCAGCATTTT.

CDR3 sequence reads: CASSNVGGGNTEAFF. The CDR3 DNA reads as TGTGCCAGCAGCAACGTGGGGGGCGGGAACACTGAAGCTTTCTTT. The rearrangement uses TRBV7-6 and TRBJ1-1; D is possibly TRBD1 (6 bases). Germline V lookup: CDR1 SGHVS, CDR2 FNYEAQ. This CDR3 is built from 15 residues. Trimming took 5 bases from V and 1 from J, leaving 14 bases between them.

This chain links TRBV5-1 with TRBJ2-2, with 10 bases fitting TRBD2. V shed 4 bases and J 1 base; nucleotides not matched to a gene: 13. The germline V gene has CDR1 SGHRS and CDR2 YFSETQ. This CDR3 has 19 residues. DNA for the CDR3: TGCGCCAGCAGCACTCCCCTAGCGGGAGTCTCCCTGAACACCGGGGAGCTGTTTTTT. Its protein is CASSTPLAGVSLNTGELFF. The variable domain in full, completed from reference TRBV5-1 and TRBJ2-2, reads KAGVTQTPRYLIKTRGQQVTLSCSPISGHRSVSWYQQTPGQGLQFLFEYFSETQRNKGNFPGRFSGRQFSNSRSEMNVSTLELGDSALYLCASSTPLAGVSLNTGELFFGEGSRLTVL.

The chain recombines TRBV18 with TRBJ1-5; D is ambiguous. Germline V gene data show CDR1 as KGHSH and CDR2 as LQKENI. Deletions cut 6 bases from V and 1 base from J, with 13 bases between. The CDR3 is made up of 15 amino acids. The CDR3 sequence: CASSPNAGSNQPQHF. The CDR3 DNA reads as TGTGCCAGCTCTCCTAACGCGGGGAGCAATCAGCCCCAGCATTTT.